This T cell receptor beta chain was documented in a study of glioma-infiltrating T cells after dendritic cell vaccination. In the study overall: Patients received three intradermal dendritic cell vaccine injections at biweekly intervals.

Time point of the sample: after dendritic cell vaccination, including at tumor progression/relapse. None of the glioblastoma patients had an isocitrate dehydrogenase mutation. Blood PBMC samples: pre-vaccination, two weeks post third vaccination, and at tumor progression. The CDR3 spans 11 residues. Per germline, CDR1 SGDLS and CDR2 YYNGEE. The V and J ends lost 3 bases and 5 bases respectively, with 5 bases between them. The table came from immunoSEQ multiplex PCR; TCRdb's copy has only in-frame clones and leaves some out. There are roughly 60,000 clones in the sample; about 83% occur only once, and just under 9% lies in the top ten.

The sequence came from a human donor with glioblastoma. This specimen consisted of blood, obtained after dendritic cell vaccination. V usage is TRBV9 and J usage is TRBJ2-5; D ambiguous. The DNA for the CDR3 is TGTGCCAGCAGCGGCGCCGAGACCCAGTACTTC. Translation: CASSGAETQYF.